A single TCR beta chain is shown here with its context. This CDR3 region has 16 residues. With 3 bases removed from V and 5 bases from J, the gap between germline ends came to 17 bases. Germline values: CDR1 LGHNA, CDR2 YNFKEQ. The sample is drawn from a study of blood T cell repertoires in COVID-19. About the study: Samples representing acute and convalescent COVID-19 were sourced from the United States, Italy and Spain.

In the study's own analysis: Reference gene primer amplification gave estimated nucleated cell counts. Data came from immunoSEQ multiplex PCR; TCRdb stores just in-frame clones and leaves some out. V and J calls plus clone size are reproduced from that table; the DNA served to infer D and trimming. The sample includes hundreds of thousands of clones, more than 90% of them seen just once. Sequencing was performed on PBMCs or T cells enriched from blood (not recorded which). This chain connects TRBV4-2 to TRBJ2-1, with D possibly TRBD2 on 6 matching bases. This TCR came from a man in his 60s who had recovered from COVID-19. The CDR3: CASSHEPGEQHNEQFF. CDR3 bases: TGTGCCAGCAGCCATGAACCGGGAGAGCAGCACAATGAGCAGTTCTTC.